The next 21 T cell receptor beta chains were all read from a single sample in a study of CXCR3-negative and CXCR3-positive naive CD8 T cells. TRB cDNA libraries were made by UMI-labeled 5' RACE. TCRdb reworked the 5' RACE reads into one entry per CDR3 protein, no DNA. Recorded for this sample: about 130,000 distinct CDR3 sequences. Sequenced material: naive CXCR3- CD8+ T cells from blood. The subset here: CD45RO-CCR7+CD27+CD95- naive CD8+ T cells lacking CXCR3 (TNR3-). These TCRs come from a human donor in good health. Some clones in this sample may be carry-over from other donors' samples.

V and J are TRBV12-3 or TRBV12-4 and TRBJ2-2; TCRdb picks TRBD1, but there is no DNA to check that call. There are 17 residues in the CDR3. The CDR3 sequence: CASSFSPEQGNTGELFF.

The chain links TRBV28 to TRBJ1-4; the D call from TCRdb, TRBD1, cannot be confirmed without DNA. Germline assignment: CDR1 MDHEN and CDR2 SYDVKM. The CDR3 has 13 amino acids. The CDR3 here is CASDDRENEKLFF.

The chain carries TRBV7-2 and TRBJ2-3; there is no DNA to check the TCRdb D call of TRBD1. The CDR3 consists of 12 residues. The germline CDR1 and CDR2 sequences are SGHTA and FQGNSA. Here the CDR3 reads CASSPGADTQYF.

This chain joins TRBV29-1 and TRBJ2-3; TCRdb's D call of TRBD1 is untestable without DNA. CDR1 is SQVTM, CDR2 ANQGSEA, per germline. The CDR3 runs to 15 residues. The CDR3 loop reads CSVDSDRVFADTQYF.

This chain connects TRBV5-1 to TRBJ2-1; TCRdb's assignment of TRBD2 cannot be checked, as there is no DNA. CDR1 and CDR2 from the germline V gene are SGHRS and YFSETQ. CDR3 length equals 14 residues. The CDR3 loop reads CASQDGLGSNEQFF.

The V and J genes are TRBV5-1 and TRBJ2-7. The CDR3 has 12 amino acids. Per the germline V gene, CDR1 is SGHRS and CDR2 is YFSETQ. The CDR3 here is CASSLAGNEQYF.

The chain uses TRBV7-9 and TRBJ2-3; the TCRdb call, TRBD2, lacks DNA for checking. Germline lookup yields CDR1 SEHNR and CDR2 FQNEAQ (reference sequence). The CDR3 is 15 amino acids. The CDR3: CASSTLGLDADTQYF.

The rearrangement uses TRBV28 and TRBJ2-1; lacking DNA, the TRBD2 call made by TCRdb goes unchecked. Germline lookup yields CDR1 MDHEN and CDR2 SYDVKM. This CDR3 has 15 residues. CDR3 sequence reads: CASISGLAVYNEQFF.

This chain links TRBV12-3 or TRBV12-4 with TRBJ1-2. CDR3 length equals 11 residues. The CDR3 sequence is CASSSLYGYTF.

This sequence joins TRBV20-1 and TRBJ2-1; TCRdb's D call of TRBD2 is untestable without DNA. The CDR3 sequence is 14 residues long. Germline V gene lookup returns CDR1 DFQATT and CDR2 SNEGSKA (reference sequence). This CDR3 reads CSAFIAGGPSEQFF.

The chain carries TRBV7-3 and TRBJ2-2. The germline gives CDR1 SGHTA, CDR2 FQGTGA. This CDR3 is built from 12 residues. The CDR3 is CASSFLTGELFF.

The CDR3: CASSPPLSRDENNSPLHF. The J gene is TRBJ1-6, the V gene TRBV5-6; the D gene TCRdb calls, TRBD1, cannot be checked with no DNA. The CDR3 totals 18 residues. CDR1 and CDR2 (germline): SGHDT, YYEEEE.

The V call is TRBV12-3 or TRBV12-4, the J call TRBJ2-1; as DNA is missing, the TRBD2 call by TCRdb cannot be tested. This CDR3 has 17 amino acids. The chain's CDR3 is CASSPGLAGGPLHEQFF.

V and J are TRBV4-1 and TRBJ2-7. The CDR3 covers 13 residues. Germline V gene sequence: CDR1 MGHRA, CDR2 YSYEKL. The CDR3 sequence: CASSQVPSYEQYF.

The V gene is TRBV13, the J gene TRBJ2-3; TCRdb returns TRBD1, unconfirmable since there is no DNA. Germline V CDR1 and CDR2: PRHDT, FYEKMQ (reference sequence). The CDR3 spans 18 residues. This chain's CDR3 is CASSSRPGTGMNTDTQYF.

V gene TRBV29-1 combines with J gene TRBJ2-7. There are 12 residues in the CDR3. CDR1 SQVTM and CDR2 ANQGSEA come from the germline V gene. CDR3: CSVVGASYEQYF.

The chain couples TRBV29-1 to TRBJ1-1. Germline CDR1 is SQVTM and CDR2 is ANQGSEA. This CDR3 has 12 amino acids. The CDR3 here is CSVVLGNTEAFF.

The chain uses TRBV20-1 and TRBJ2-3; checking the TCRdb D call of TRBD2 is not possible without DNA. The CDR3 has 15 residues. The V gene's germline CDR1 is DFQATT and CDR2 SNEGSKA (reference sequence). CDR3 protein: CSGHPPSRGTDTQYF.

This chain links TRBV29-1 with TRBJ2-3; the D call from TCRdb, TRBD1, cannot be confirmed without DNA. Germline-derived CDR1 and CDR2 are SQVTM and ANQGSEA. This CDR3 is built from 13 residues. CDR3 residues: CSVVPGIEDTQYF.

This chain connects TRBV7-9 to TRBJ1-2; TCRdb's D call, TRBD1, is unchecked because there is no DNA. The CDR3 is 14 amino acids. CDR1 and CDR2 (germline): SEHNR, FQNEAQ (reference sequence). CDR3 sequence reads: CASSLAGEPHGYTF.

CDR3 sequence: CASSGISNTGELFF. V is TRBV19 and J is TRBJ2-2. Germline CDR1 LNHDA, CDR2 SQIVND (reference sequence). The CDR3 length is 14 residues. The full variable domain, with the rest looked up from reference TRBV19 and TRBJ2-2, is DGGITQSPKYLFRKEGQNVTLSCEQNLNHDAMYWYRQDPGQGLRLIYYSQIVNDFQKGDIAEGYSVSREKKESFPLTVTSAQKNPTAFYLCASSGISNTGELFFGEGSRLTVL.